The following is a TCR beta chain sequence with its context. The antigen is not known. As the CDR3 is not closed by the conserved phenylalanine or tryptophan, this likely results from a read error. The sample is drawn from a study of tumor and adjacent non-tumor tissue in lung cancer. Study observations and caveats: Top 100 clones took a larger repertoire share in normal lung.

RNA was extracted from bulk tissue without any cell sorting. TCRbeta libraries were built with three rounds of nested PCR, modified from ARM-PCR. TCRdb analysed the multiplex PCR reads with MiXCR anew, one entry per CDR3 protein. The sample consists of around 120,000 distinct CDR3 sequences, roughly 64% of them appearing once. The CDR3 runs to 13 residues. V was clipped by 6 bases and J by 5 bases, with 12 bases between them. This sequence originates from a man aged 30 to 45 with non-small cell lung cancer. The chain uses TRBV12-3 or TRBV12-4 and TRBJ2-3; either TRBD1 or TRBD2 may supply D (5 bases each). Sequencing was done on a sample of lung tumor tissue. The CDR3 coding sequence is TGTGCCAGCAGCCGGGACCGTGAAGATACGCAGTATTCC. Its protein product is CASSRDREDTQYS.